The rows below give T cell receptor beta chains drawn from one sample of a study of cytomegalovirus exposure and HLA in healthy donors. Data came from immunoSEQ multiplex PCR; TCRdb stores just in-frame clones and leaves some out. The table lists around 170,000 clones, more than 80% of them singletons. The specimen was PBMCs. The receptors derive from a woman in her forties or fifties in good health and CMV-seropositive. Each CDR3 is given with its conserved first and last residue. A D gene is named only where the DNA matches it firmly. Clone size appears in some rows only: once, few, many, or a class for an expanded clone.

V: TRBV7-2; length: 12; D: -; J: TRBJ2-7; size: -; CDR3: CASSLSRYEQYF; DNA: TGTGCCAGCAGCTTAAGTAGATACGAGCAGTACTTC
V: TRBV27; length: 15; D: TRBD1; J: TRBJ1-2; size: -; CDR3: CASSLSAGGGYGYTF; DNA: TGTGCCAGCAGTTTATCCGCAGGGGGCGGCTATGGCTACACCTTC
V: TRBV6-5; length: 16; D: -; J: TRBJ1-3; size: -; CDR3: CASSYSLQYSGNTIYF; DNA: TGTGCCAGCAGTTACTCGCTACAGTACTCTGGAAACACCATATATTTT
V: TRBV18; length: 15; D: TRBD1; J: TRBJ1-2; size: -; CDR3: CASSQSTGGVYGYTF; DNA: TGTGCCAGCTCACAATCGACAGGGGGGGTCTACGGCTACACCTTC
V: TRBV9; length: 14; D: TRBD1; J: TRBJ2-7; size: -; CDR3: CASSAAGTAYEQYF; DNA: TGTGCCAGCAGCGCCGCCGGGACAGCCTACGAGCAGTACTTC
V: TRBV2; length: 16; D: TRBD1; J: TRBJ1-6; size: -; CDR3: CASRRDRGSYNSPLHF; DNA: TGTGCCAGCAGACGGGACAGGGGCTCCTATAATTCACCCCTCCACTTT
V: TRBV9; length: 14; D: TRBD1; J: TRBJ2-7; size: few; CDR3: CASSDRDRTYEQYF; DNA: TGTGCCAGCAGCGACCGGGACAGAACCTACGAGCAGTACTTC
V: TRBV30; length: 14; D: -; J: TRBJ1-4; size: once; CDR3: CAWSVGQGREKLFF; DNA: TGTGCCTGGAGTGTAGGGCAGGGAAGGGAAAAACTGTTTTTT
V: TRBV29-1; length: 11; D: -; J: TRBJ2-1; size: -; CDR3: CSVSGWDEQFF; DNA: TGCAGCGTTTCGGGATGGGATGAGCAGTTCTTC
V: TRBV14; length: 15; D: -; J: TRBJ1-2; size: -; CDR3: CASSQEGGRSYGYTF; DNA: TGTGCCAGCAGCCAAGAAGGGGGACGCAGCTATGGCTACACCTTC
V: TRBV5-5; length: 16; D: TRBD1; J: TRBJ1-1; size: once; CDR3: CASSQGQGARNTEAFF; DNA: TGTGCCAGCAGCCAGGGACAGGGGGCGCGAAACACTGAAGCTTTCTTT
V: TRBV6-5; length: 15; D: TRBD2; J: TRBJ2-4; size: -; CDR3: CASQSGTSGRDIQYF; DNA: TGTGCCAGCCAATCCGGGACTAGCGGGAGGGACATTCAGTACTTC
V: TRBV2; length: 15; D: TRBD1; J: TRBJ1-5; size: -; CDR3: CASSSGTGKGQPQHF; DNA: TGTGCCAGCAGTTCCGGGACAGGGAAAGGTCAGCCCCAGCATTTT
V: TRBV5-4; length: 16; D: TRBD2; J: TRBJ2-3; size: -; CDR3: CASSLVVASGTDTQYF; DNA: TGTGCCAGCAGCTTGGTTGTCGCTAGCGGAACAGATACGCAGTATTTT
V: TRBV7-9; length: 11; D: -; J: TRBJ1-4; size: -; CDR3: CDDSYNEKLFF; DNA: TGTGATGACAGCTATAATGAAAAACTGTTTTTT
V: TRBV15; length: 13; D: -; J: TRBJ1-6; size: -; CDR3: CATSREGDSPLHF; DNA: TGTGCCACCAGCAGAGAGGGAGATTCACCCCTCCACTTT
V: TRBV6-5; length: 15; D: TRBD1; J: TRBJ2-2; size: -; CDR3: CASRSGQANTGELFF; DNA: TGTGCCAGCAGATCGGGACAGGCGAACACCGGGGAGCTGTTTTTT
V: TRBV6-1; length: 16; D: -; J: TRBJ1-5; size: -; CDR3: CASSELMGSGNQPQHF; DNA: TGTGCCAGCAGTGAACTTATGGGTAGCGGCAATCAGCCCCAGCATTTT
V: TRBV28; length: 14; D: -; J: TRBJ1-2; size: -; CDR3: CASEIAGFPHGYTF; DNA: TGTGCCAGCGAAATTGCAGGTTTTCCGCATGGCTACACCTTC
V: TRBV18; length: 15; D: -; J: TRBJ1-1; size: -; CDR3: CASSPTVGGAFEAFF; DNA: TGTGCCAGCTCACCTACCGTGGGGGGGGCCTTTGAAGCTTTCTTT
V: TRBV10-3; length: 15; D: -; J: TRBJ1-2; size: -; CDR3: CASRATGKGNYGYTF; DNA: TGTGCCAGCAGGGCGACAGGAAAAGGCAACTATGGCTACACCTTC
V: TRBV5-1; length: 14; D: TRBD1; J: TRBJ1-4; size: -; CDR3: CASSPGQGSEKLFF; DNA: TGCGCCAGCAGTCCGGGACAGGGGTCCGAAAAACTGTTTTTT
V: TRBV7-3; length: 14; D: TRBD2; J: TRBJ2-5; size: -; CDR3: CASSLLSGGETQYF; DNA: TGTGCCAGCAGTCTACTATCGGGGGGAGAGACCCAGTACTTC
V: TRBV7-2; length: 17; D: TRBD2; J: TRBJ2-5; size: -; CDR3: CASSLDSARGGKETQYF; DNA: TGTGCCAGCAGCTTAGATTCTGCGCGGGGGGGCAAAGAGACCCAGTACTTC
V: TRBV5-5; length: 15; D: -; J: TRBJ2-1; size: -; CDR3: CASSFRQVIYNEQFF; DNA: TGTGCCAGCAGCTTTAGACAGGTGATCTACAATGAGCAGTTCTTC
V: TRBV9; length: 15; D: -; J: TRBJ1-3; size: -; CDR3: CASSLGGVAGNTIYF; DNA: TGTGCCAGCAGCTTGGGGGGGGTAGCTGGAAACACCATATATTTT
V: TRBV19; length: 15; D: TRBD1; J: TRBJ2-7; size: -; CDR3: CASSIRTGGNDEQYF; DNA: TGTGCCAGTAGTATACGGACAGGGGGCAACGACGAGCAGTACTTC
V: TRBV10-3; length: 12; D: TRBD1; J: TRBJ1-1; size: -; CDR3: CAISGTGGEAFF; DNA: TGTGCCATCAGTGGGACAGGGGGTGAAGCTTTCTTT
V: TRBV7-2; length: 13; D: -; J: TRBJ1-5; size: -; CDR3: CASSLRGNQPQHF; DNA: TGTGCCAGCAGCTTACGCGGAAATCAGCCCCAGCATTTT
V: TRBV4-2; length: 16; D: -; J: TRBJ2-6; size: -; CDR3: CASSLAGRTGANVLTF; DNA: TGTGCCAGCAGCTTGGCGGGCCGGACTGGGGCCAACGTCCTGACTTTC
V: TRBV4-1; length: 17; D: TRBD1; J: TRBJ2-3; size: -; CDR3: CASSRLTGGTSTDTQYF; DNA: TGCGCCAGCAGCCGCCTTACAGGGGGGACGAGCACAGATACGCAGTATTTT
V: TRBV28; length: 13; D: TRBD1; J: TRBJ2-7; size: -; CDR3: CATIVQGAYEQYF; DNA: TGTGCCACCATCGTACAGGGGGCTTACGAGCAGTACTTC
V: TRBV5-1; length: 15; D: -; J: TRBJ1-6; size: -; CDR3: CASSQGHTRNSPLHF; DNA: TGCGCCAGCAGCCAAGGACACACCAGGAATTCACCCCTCCACTTT